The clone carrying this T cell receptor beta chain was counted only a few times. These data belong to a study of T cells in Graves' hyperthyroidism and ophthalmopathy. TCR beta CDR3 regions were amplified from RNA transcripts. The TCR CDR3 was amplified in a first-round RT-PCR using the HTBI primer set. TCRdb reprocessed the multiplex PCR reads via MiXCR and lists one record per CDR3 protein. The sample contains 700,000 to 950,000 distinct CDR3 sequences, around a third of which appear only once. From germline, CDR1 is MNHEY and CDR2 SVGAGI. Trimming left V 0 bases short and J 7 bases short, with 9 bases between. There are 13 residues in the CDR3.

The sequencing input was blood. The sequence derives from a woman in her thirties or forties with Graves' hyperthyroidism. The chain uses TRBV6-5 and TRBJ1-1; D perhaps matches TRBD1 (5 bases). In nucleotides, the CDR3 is TGTGCCAGCAGTTACTCTGGGGGGGGTGAAGCTTTCTTT. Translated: CASSYSGGGEAFF.